These 17 T cell receptor beta chains originate from one sample sequenced in a study of T cell repertoires in aging, cancer and after chemotherapy. A mixed TRB-A/B primer pool amplified rearranged TRB by multiplex touch-down PCR. TCRdb passed the multiplex PCR reads through MiXCR, listing each CDR3 protein once. The sample includes about 4,600 distinct CDR3 sequences, over 20% of them seen just once. Peripheral blood genomic DNA, not sorted cells or RNA, was the template. The sequenced sample was blood. Receptor source: a human donor with a blood cancer.

This clonotype has just a few counts. This chain uses TRBV6-1 with TRBJ1-4; no firm D call. Germline V CDR1 and CDR2: MNHNS, SASEGT. Between the trimmed V and J ends, which lost 5 bases and 0 bases, there was a span of 7 bases. The CDR3 length is 14 residues. The CDR3 loop is CASSRASTNEKLFF. The CDR3, as DNA: TGTGCCAGCAGTAGGGCCTCAACTAATGAAAAACTGTTTTTT.

This clonotype is judged medium-sized. The CDR3 loop reads CASSLDRIRQFF. The DNA of the CDR3 is TGTGCCAGCAGCTTAGACAGGATTAGGCAGTTCTTC. V gene TRBV7-2 combines with J gene TRBJ2-1, with D tentatively TRBD1 (5 bases). The CDR3 is made up of 12 amino acids. Germline CDR1 SGHTA, CDR2 FQGNSA. V lost 1 base and J 12 bases, leaving 10 bases between the germline ends.

This clonotype is deemed medium-sized. The V and J genes are TRBV6-2 or TRBV6-3 and TRBJ2-5; 10 nucleotides match TRBD2. Trimming at V came to 2 bases and at J to 5 bases, leaving 8 bases not matched to a gene. CDR1 and CDR2 from the germline V gene are MNHEY and SVGEGT. This CDR3 spans 16 amino acids. CDR3 in amino acids: CASSYPQRGGGETQYF. The DNA for the CDR3 is TGTGCCAGCAGTTACCCTCAGCGGGGGGGCGGGGAGACCCAGTACTTC.

The V call is TRBV5-1, the J call TRBJ1-1; 8 bases fit TRBD1. The CDR3 is made up of 14 amino acids. V lost 2 bases and J lost 4; bases outside the gene matches: 4. CDR1 and CDR2 from the germline V gene are SGHRS and YFSETQ. The CDR3 here is CASSLTGGGTEAFF. CDR3 coding DNA: TGCGCCAGCAGCTTAACAGGGGGGGGCACTGAAGCTTTCTTT.

This clonotype is labeled as medium-sized. The chain joins TRBV6-2 or TRBV6-3 to TRBJ1-2; 9 nucleotides line up with TRBD1. This CDR3 has 11 residues. Germline assignment: CDR1 MNHEY and CDR2 SVGEGT. V lost 9 bases and J lost 10; bases outside the gene matches: 6. CDR3 DNA sequence: TGTGCCAGGTGTGGGGACAGGGACTACACCTTC. Translating it yields CARCGDRDYTF.

This clonotype turned up a few times. The genes are TRBV10-3 and TRBJ2-7; TRBD2 matches 14 bases. The CDR3 extends over 17 amino acids. The J segment lost 2 bases and the V segment lost 6 bases, leaving 9 bases of the junction unmatched. Germline lookup yields CDR1 ENHRY and CDR2 SYGVKD. CDR3 sequence (DNA): TGTGCCATCAGATCCGGGACTAGCGGGGGCCGGCCCTACGAGCAGTACTTC. Translating gives CAIRSGTSGGRPYEQYF.

By proportion, this clonotype is medium-sized. This CDR3 is CASSPGLATVDEQFF. CDR3 bases: TGTGCCAGCAGCCCGGGACTAGCCACCGTCGATGAGCAGTTCTTC. V is TRBV5-6 and J is TRBJ2-1; 9 bases agree with TRBD2. With 4 bases clipped from V and 8 bases from J, the junction kept 10 bases outside the gene matches. Per the germline V gene, CDR1 is SGHDT and CDR2 is YYEEEE. This CDR3 region has 15 residues.

By sample share, this clonotype is large. This sequence joins TRBV27 and TRBJ1-5; tentative D call: TRBD1 (5 bases). This CDR3 region has 14 residues. Germline CDR1 MNHEY, CDR2 SMNVEV (reference sequence). V was cut by 3 bases and J by 6 bases, with 12 bases left in between. The CDR3 DNA is TGTGCCAGCAGTTTCGGGGGAGGTGGTCAGCCCCAGCATTTT. Protein sequence: CASSFGGGGQPQHF.

The chain employs TRBV11-2 and TRBJ2-3; 7 bases are shared with TRBD2. The CDR3 consists of 15 residues. The V and J ends lost 4 bases and 6 bases, in that order; junction bases with no gene match: 10. Per germline, CDR1 SGHAT and CDR2 FQNNGV. CDR3 sequence reads: CASSSRLAAGDTQYF. The CDR3 bases are TGTGCCAGCAGCTCCAGACTAGCAGCCGGGGATACGCAGTATTTT. Complete variable domain (other parts from reference TRBV11-2 and TRBJ2-3): EAGVAQSPRYKIIEKRQSVAFWCNPISGHATLYWYQQILGQGPKLLIQFQNNGVVDDSQLPKDRFSAERLKGVDSTLKIQPAKLEDSAVYLCASSSRLAAGDTQYFGPGTRLTVL.

By share, this clonotype counts as medium-sized. The chain uses TRBV6-5 and TRBJ2-5, with D possibly being TRBD1 (6 bases). Trimming stripped 6 bases from V and 5 bases from J, with 19 bases between. The CDR3 is 15 residues long. The germline V gene encodes CDR1 MNHEY and CDR2 SVGAGI. The CDR3 DNA reads TGTGCCAGCAGCCCGCGACTTGGGGGCCGGGAGACCCAGTACTTC. Its protein is CASSPRLGGRETQYF.

In its sample, this clonotype is medium-sized. This chain uses TRBV6-6 with TRBJ1-2; D might be TRBD1 (5 bases). CDR1 is MNHNY, CDR2 SVGAGI, per germline (reference sequence). The CDR3 is 12 amino acids. With 4 bases removed from V and 5 bases from J, the gap between germline ends came to 8 bases. The CDR3 spells CASSLRGYGYTF. The CDR3 DNA sequence: TGTGCCAGCAGTTTAAGGGGTTATGGCTACACCTTC.

By share of the sample, this clonotype is medium-sized. V is TRBV7-9 and J is TRBJ2-3; TRBD2 matches at 8 bases. Germline trimming cut 5 bases from V and 3 bases from J; bases unmatched to any gene: 10. Per germline, CDR1 SEHNR and CDR2 FQNEAQ (reference sequence). CDR3 length: 16 residues. The CDR3 DNA is TGTGCCAGCAGCCGCATGATAGCGGGGCGTACAGATACGCAGTATTTT. It yields the protein CASSRMIAGRTDTQYF.

The chain combines TRBV7-6 with TRBJ1-2, with 11 bases matching TRBD1. The CDR3 has 16 residues. Trimming removed 5 bases from V and 1 base from J; junction bases left unmatched: 6. Germline V gives CDR1 SGHVS, CDR2 FNYEAQ. CDR3 sequence reads: CASSATGTGGNYGYTF. DNA of the CDR3: TGTGCCAGCAGCGCGACCGGGACAGGGGGTAACTATGGCTACACCTTC.

There are a few counts of this clonotype. The chain uses TRBV2 and TRBJ2-4; D might be TRBD1 or TRBD2, each matching 5 bases. Per germline, CDR1 SNHLY and CDR2 FYNNEI. The CDR3 has 14 amino acids. V was clipped by 9 bases and J by 4 bases, with 16 bases between them. CDR3 residues: CASKTGTVKNIQYF. For the CDR3, the DNA is TGTGCCAGTAAAACCGGGACGGTTAAAAACATTCAGTACTTC.

J is TRBJ1-2 and V is TRBV10-2; D not resolved. Trimming took 0 bases from V and 4 from J, leaving 15 bases between them. This CDR3 is built from 16 residues. Germline loops: CDR1 WSHSY, CDR2 SAAADI. The CDR3 sequence: CASSESGASRTYGYTF. The DNA of the CDR3 is TGCGCCAGCAGTGAGTCGGGAGCATCCCGGACCTATGGCTACACCTTC.

In its sample, this clonotype was seen a few times. The V gene is TRBV5-1, the J gene TRBJ2-5; 10 bases match TRBD1. The CDR3 length is 16 residues. Germline V gives CDR1 SGHRS, CDR2 YFSETQ. The ends lost 4 bases at V and 4 bases at J; junction bases unmatched: 10. Here the CDR3 DNA reads TGCGCCAGCAGCCCCCATGGGACAGGGGCCCTAGAGACCCAGTACTTC. Translation gives CASSPHGTGALETQYF.

Comment on this clonotype: Since a much larger clone is just one base distant, this may be a read error. V usage is TRBV15 and J usage is TRBJ2-7, with D perhaps being TRBD1 or TRBD2 (6 bases each). The V gene's germline CDR1 is LNHNV and CDR2 YYDKDF (reference sequence). This CDR3 spans 15 amino acids. Trimming cost V 5 bases and J 7 bases, with 21 bases left between them. CDR3 amino acids: CATSVTSGGQGEQYF. The CDR3 bases are TGTGCCACCAGCGTAACTTCCGGGGGTCAGGGGGAGCAGTACTTC.